Following are 16 T cell receptor beta chains from one sample sequenced in a study of blood T cell repertoires in COVID-19. Sequencing used immunoSEQ multiplex PCR; TCRdb keeps in-frame clones, though not all of them. The table includes roughly 390,000 clones, roughly 85% detected once. Sequencing input: peripheral blood. Every receptor here comes from a woman younger than 30 with acute or convalescent COVID-19.

CDR3 sequence: CASSGLAGDPEQFF. The DNA of the CDR3 is TGTGCCAGCAGTGGACTAGCGGGAGACCCTGAGCAGTTCTTC. The chain uses TRBV28 and TRBJ2-1; 13 nucleotides agree with TRBD2. The CDR3 length is 14 residues. Germline V CDR1 and CDR2: MDHEN, SYDVKM. Trimming removed 5 bases from V and 9 bases from J; junction bases left unmatched: 4.

The rearrangement links TRBV4-1 to TRBJ1-6; TRBD1 agrees at 7 bases. V was clipped by 0 bases and J by 7 bases; unmatched bases: 6. Germline V gene sequence: CDR1 MGHRA, CDR2 YSYEKL. CDR3 size: 16 residues. The CDR3 nucleotides are TGCGCCAGCAGCCAAGAGGACAGGAGGGGCAATTCACCCCTCCACTTT. Translating it yields CASSQEDRRGNSPLHF.

The chain recombines TRBV30 with TRBJ2-3; TRBD1 aligns across 10 bases. The CDR3 totals 16 residues. The V gene end was trimmed by 5 bases and the J gene end by 2 bases; junction bases not matched to a gene: 10. Germline lookup yields CDR1 GTSNPN and CDR2 SVGIG (reference sequence). The CDR3 coding sequence is TGTGCCTGGGCACCAACGGGACAGGGGCTCACAGATACGCAGTATTTT. Residues: CAWAPTGQGLTDTQYF.

V is TRBV30 and J is TRBJ2-1; D is unresolved. Germline values: CDR1 GTSNPN, CDR2 SVGIG (reference sequence). The V end was cut by 0 bases, the J end by 7 bases, with 7 bases between. The CDR3 totals 12 residues. The CDR3 sequence: CAWSVNANEQFF. The CDR3 DNA is TGTGCCTGGAGTGTTAATGCGAATGAGCAGTTCTTC. The entire variable domain, with the rest obtained from reference TRBV30 and TRBJ2-1, is as follows: SQTIHQWPATLVQPVGSPLSLECTVEGTSNPNLYWYRQAAGRGLQLLFYSVGIGQISSEVPQNLSASRPQDRQFILSSKKLLLSDSGFYLCAWSVNANEQFFGPGTRLTVL.

Ten or more counts support this clone. The V call is TRBV18, the J call TRBJ1-5, with D unclear. V was cut by 6 bases and J by 3 bases, with 15 bases left in between. Germline loops: CDR1 KGHSH, CDR2 LQKENI. This CDR3 is 15 amino acids long. The CDR3 nucleotides read TGTGCCAGCTCCCGTTTAGCGGGAAACAATCAGCCCCAGCATTTT. Translating gives CASSRLAGNNQPQHF.

This chain links TRBV4-1 with TRBJ1-1; 9 positions match TRBD1. The trim removed 4 bases at V and 4 bases at J, leaving 4 bases unmatched. This CDR3 is built from 14 residues. Germline values: CDR1 MGHRA, CDR2 YSYEKL. The CDR3 spells CASSLDRGSTEAFF. The CDR3 DNA follows: TGCGCCAGCAGCCTAGACAGGGGGTCCACTGAAGCTTTCTTT.

The J gene is TRBJ2-7, the V gene TRBV27; possible D gene TRBD2, 6 bases. This CDR3 spans 13 amino acids. Trimming stripped 2 bases from V and 6 bases from J, with 11 bases between. CDR1 is MNHEY and CDR2 is SMNVEV in the germline V gene (reference sequence). Here the CDR3 reads CASSLGTSREQYF. The CDR3 DNA reads as TGTGCCAGCAGTTTAGGTACTAGCCGCGAGCAGTACTTC.

This chain joins TRBV9 and TRBJ1-6; D is possibly TRBD1 (6 bases). CDR3 size: 15 residues. Trimming shortened V by 0 bases and J by 10 bases, and 14 bases separated the two germline ends. Germline V gene lookup returns CDR1 SGDLS and CDR2 YYNGEE. The DNA for the CDR3 is TGTGCCAGCAGCGTAGCTGGGGGGGCGGAATCACCCCTCCACTTT. Encoded protein: CASSVAGGAESPLHF. Filled out from reference TRBV9 and TRBJ1-6, the complete variable domain reads DSGVTQTPKHLITATGQRVTLRCSPRSGDLSVYWYQQSLDQGLQFLIQYYNGEERAKGNILERFSAQQFPDLHSELNLSSLELGDSALYFCASSVAGGAESPLHFGNGTRLTVT.

On this clone: The sample carries other DNA sequences with the same CDR3. The chain combines TRBV6-2 or TRBV6-3 with TRBJ2-7; possibly TRBD2 for D (5 bases). V lost 3 bases and J 2 bases, leaving 8 bases between the germline ends. The germline V gene encodes CDR1 MNHEY and CDR2 SVGEGT. CDR3 length: 13 residues. CDR3 residues: CASSYSGAYEQYF. In nucleotides, the CDR3 is TGTGCCAGCAGTTATTCCGGGGCCTACGAGCAGTACTTC.

The CDR3 is CAISVTVRDRKNTEAFF. The CDR3 DNA follows: TGTGCCATCAGTGTCACAGTAAGGGACAGGAAAAACACTGAAGCTTTCTTT. The V and J genes are TRBV10-3 and TRBJ1-1; 8 nucleotides match TRBD1. The CDR3 has 17 residues. CDR1 is ENHRY, CDR2 SYGVKD, per germline. With 4 bases clipped from V and 2 bases from J, the junction kept 12 bases outside the gene matches.

J is TRBJ2-7 and V is TRBV24-1; TRBD2 matches 13 bases. The germline gives CDR1 KGHDR, CDR2 SFDVKD. The CDR3 spans 16 residues. Losses at the gene ends were 3 bases for V and 7 bases for J; bases not matched to a gene: 8. This chain's CDR3 is CATSDPTSGGKMEQYF. The CDR3 bases are TGTGCCACCAGTGATCCGACTAGCGGGGGGAAGATGGAGCAGTACTTC.

The genes are TRBV6-1 and TRBJ2-5; 11 nucleotides agree with TRBD2. Germline lookup yields CDR1 MNHNS and CDR2 SASEGT. The V and J ends lost 1 base and 4 bases, in that order; junction bases with no gene match: 11. The CDR3 spans 18 residues. The CDR3 DNA reads TGTGCCAGCAGTGAAGGAGTCTCTAGCGGGGGGCTGGGAGAGACCCAGTACTTC. Encoded protein: CASSEGVSSGGLGETQYF.

V gene TRBV6-5 combines with J gene TRBJ2-2; D may be TRBD1 (5 bases). Germline-derived CDR1 and CDR2 are MNHEY and SVGAGI. Trimming left V 8 bases short and J 8 bases short, with 21 bases between. CDR3 length: 15 amino acids. CDR3 loop: CASSRALSPRGELFF. For the CDR3, the DNA is TGTGCCAGCTCCAGGGCCCTAAGCCCCCGTGGGGAGCTGTTTTTT.

This chain links TRBV4-2 with TRBJ1-2, with D unclear. V was shortened by 1 base and J by 7 bases, with 16 bases between the two germline ends. This CDR3 is 15 amino acids long. Per the germline V gene, CDR1 is LGHNA and CDR2 is YNFKEQ. CDR3 nucleotide sequence: TGTGCCAGCAGCCAAGCAGGAGGTCTGGAAGGTGGCTACACCTTC. The encoded protein is CASSQAGGLEGGYTF.

This sequence joins TRBV12-5 and TRBJ2-7; maybe TRBD1 (6 bases). This CDR3 is 13 amino acids long. CDR1 is LGHNT, CDR2 FRNRAP, per germline. CDR3 sequence reads: CACRGRDSYEQYF. For the CDR3, the DNA is TGTGCCTGCAGGGGCCGCGACTCCTACGAGCAGTACTTC.

V usage is TRBV7-3 and J usage is TRBJ2-1; TRBD1 agrees at 7 bases. This CDR3 contains 15 residues. V trimming: 1 base; J trimming: 2 bases; junction bases outside the gene matches: 2. CDR1 and CDR2 (germline): SGHTA, FQGTGA. CDR3 nucleotides: TGTGCCAGCAGCTTAAACAGGGGAACCTACAATGAGCAGTTCTTC. Amino acids: CASSLNRGTYNEQFF.